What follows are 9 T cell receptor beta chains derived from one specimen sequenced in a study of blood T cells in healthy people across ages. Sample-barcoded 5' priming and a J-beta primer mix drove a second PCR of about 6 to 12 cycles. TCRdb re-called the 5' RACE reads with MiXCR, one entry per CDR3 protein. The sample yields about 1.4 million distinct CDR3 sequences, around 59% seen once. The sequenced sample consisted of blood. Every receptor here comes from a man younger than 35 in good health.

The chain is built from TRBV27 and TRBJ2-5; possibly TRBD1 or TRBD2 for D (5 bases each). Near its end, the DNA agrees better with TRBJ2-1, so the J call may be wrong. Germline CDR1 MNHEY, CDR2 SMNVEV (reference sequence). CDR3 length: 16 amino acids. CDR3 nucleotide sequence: TGTGCCAGCAGTTTATCGGGACCCTTATACCAAGAGACCCAGTTCTTC. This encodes CASSLSGPLYQETQFF.

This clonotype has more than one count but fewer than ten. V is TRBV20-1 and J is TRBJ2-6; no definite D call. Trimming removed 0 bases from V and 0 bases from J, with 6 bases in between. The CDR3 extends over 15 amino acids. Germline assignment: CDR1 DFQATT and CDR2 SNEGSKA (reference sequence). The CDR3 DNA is TGCAGTGCTAGAGAATCTAGCTCTGGGGCCAACGTCCTGACTTTC. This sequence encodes CSARESSSGANVLTF.

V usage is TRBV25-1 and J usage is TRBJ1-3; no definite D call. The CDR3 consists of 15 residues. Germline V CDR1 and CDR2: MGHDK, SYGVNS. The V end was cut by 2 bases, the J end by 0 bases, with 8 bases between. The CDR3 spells CASSETVLSGNTIYF. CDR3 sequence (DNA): TGTGCCAGCAGTGAAACAGTTCTCTCTGGAAACACCATATATTTT.

CDR3 residues: CSAERSGTKNSPLHF. In DNA, the CDR3 is TGCAGTGCAGAACGTTCCGGGACAAAGAATTCACCCCTCCACTTT. V gene TRBV20-1 combines with J gene TRBJ1-6; TRBD1 might be the D (6 bases). The CDR3 extends over 15 amino acids. Germline CDR1 is DFQATT and CDR2 is SNEGSKA (reference sequence). V was shortened by 6 bases and J by 7 bases, with 19 bases between the two germline ends.

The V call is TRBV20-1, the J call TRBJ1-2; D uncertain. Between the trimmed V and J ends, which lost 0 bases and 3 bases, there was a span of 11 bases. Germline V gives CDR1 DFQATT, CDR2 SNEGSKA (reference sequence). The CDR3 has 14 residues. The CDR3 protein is CSARDPAVYYGYTF. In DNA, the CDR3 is TGCAGTGCTAGAGATCCGGCGGTATACTATGGCTACACCTTC.

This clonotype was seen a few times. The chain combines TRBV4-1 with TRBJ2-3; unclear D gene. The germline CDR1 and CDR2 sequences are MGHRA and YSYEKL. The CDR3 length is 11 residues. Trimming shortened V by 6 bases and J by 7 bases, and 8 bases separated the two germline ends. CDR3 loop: CASRSLNTQYF. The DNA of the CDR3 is TGCGCCAGCAGAAGTTTAAATACGCAGTATTTT.

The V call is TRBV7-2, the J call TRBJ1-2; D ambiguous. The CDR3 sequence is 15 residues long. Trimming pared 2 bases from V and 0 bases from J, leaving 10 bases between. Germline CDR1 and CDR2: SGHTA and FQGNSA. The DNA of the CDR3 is TGTGCCAGCAGCTTAAGACAAAGAGCTAACTATGGCTACACCTTC. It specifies CASSLRQRANYGYTF.

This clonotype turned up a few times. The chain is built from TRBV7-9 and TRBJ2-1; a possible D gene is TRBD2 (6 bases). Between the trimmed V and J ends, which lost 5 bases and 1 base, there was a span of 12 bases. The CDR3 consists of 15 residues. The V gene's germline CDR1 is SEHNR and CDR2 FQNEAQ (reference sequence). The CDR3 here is CASSALGGSYNEQFF. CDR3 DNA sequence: TGTGCCAGCAGCGCACTGGGGGGTTCCTACAATGAGCAGTTCTTC.

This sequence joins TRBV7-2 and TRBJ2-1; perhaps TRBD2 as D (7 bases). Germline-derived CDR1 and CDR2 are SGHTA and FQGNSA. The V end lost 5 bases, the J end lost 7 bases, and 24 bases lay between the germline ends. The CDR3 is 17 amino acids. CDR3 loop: CASSKNAGGRTWNEQFF. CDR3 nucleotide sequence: TGTGCCAGCAGCAAAAACGCCGGGGGGCGAACTTGGAATGAGCAGTTCTTC.